This T cell receptor beta chain appears in the sequencing data of a study of T cell repertoires in ileal Crohn's disease. Stated time point: inflamed ileum from the surgical specimen. The repertoire was sequenced with immunoSEQ multiplex PCR; TCRdb's copy has only in-frame clones and lacks some. The table lists around 9,800 clones, roughly 84% of them singletons, with 9% to 9.5% in the top ten. Sequenced sample: ileal tissue. This TCR was sampled from an adult with Crohn's disease.

The CDR3 is CASSSPDRVNYGYTF. The CDR3 DNA reads as TGTGCCAGCAGTTCCCCTGACAGGGTTAACTATGGCTACACCTTC. V usage is TRBV6-6 and J usage is TRBJ1-2; TRBD1 matches at 7 bases. CDR1 is MNHNY, CDR2 SVGAGI, per germline (reference sequence). V was pared by 4 bases and J by 1 base, with 6 bases of the junction left unmatched. The CDR3 loop spans 15 amino acids.